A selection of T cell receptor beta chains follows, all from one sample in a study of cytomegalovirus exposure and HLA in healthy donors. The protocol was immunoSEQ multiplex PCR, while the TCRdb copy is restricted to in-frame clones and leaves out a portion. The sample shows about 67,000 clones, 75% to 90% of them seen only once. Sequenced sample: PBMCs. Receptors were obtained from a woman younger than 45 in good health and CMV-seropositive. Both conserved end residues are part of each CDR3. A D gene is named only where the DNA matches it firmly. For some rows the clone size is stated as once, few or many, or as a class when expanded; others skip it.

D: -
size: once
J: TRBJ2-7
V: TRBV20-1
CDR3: CSATTQYEQYF
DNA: TGCAGTGCCACAACCCAATACGAGCAGTACTTC

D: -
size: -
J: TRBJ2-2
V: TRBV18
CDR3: CASSPPISLAPGELFF
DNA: TGTGCCAGCTCACCACCTATCAGCTTAGCTCCCGGGGAGCTGTTTTTT

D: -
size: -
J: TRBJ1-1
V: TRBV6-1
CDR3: CASRIRQRENTEAFF
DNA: TGTGCCAGCAGGATTCGACAGAGAGAGAACACTGAAGCTTTCTTT

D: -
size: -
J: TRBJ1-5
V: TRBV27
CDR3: CASSLSWQGPNSNQPQHF
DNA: TGTGCCAGCAGTTTATCGTGGCAGGGGCCCAACAGCAATCAGCCCCAGCATTTT

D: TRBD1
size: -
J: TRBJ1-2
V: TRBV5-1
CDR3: CASSLEGGDYGYTF
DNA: TGCGCCAGCAGCTTGGAAGGGGGCGACTATGGCTACACCTTC

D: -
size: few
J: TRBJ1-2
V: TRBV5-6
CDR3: CASSLAEANYGYTF
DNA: TGTGCCAGCAGCTTGGCAGAAGCTAACTATGGCTACACCTTC

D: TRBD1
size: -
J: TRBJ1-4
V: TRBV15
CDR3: CATSSQGQGSEKLFF
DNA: TGTGCCACCAGCAGCCAGGGACAGGGGTCTGAAAAACTGTTTTTT

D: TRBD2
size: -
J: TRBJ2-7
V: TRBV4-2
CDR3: CASSHRAGNDEQYF
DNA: TGTGCCAGCAGCCATAGAGCGGGGAACGACGAGCAGTACTTC

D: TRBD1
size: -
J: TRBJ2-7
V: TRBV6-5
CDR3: CASSYSNRGVAEQYF
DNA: TGTGCCAGCAGTTACTCCAACAGGGGAGTGGCCGAGCAGTACTTC

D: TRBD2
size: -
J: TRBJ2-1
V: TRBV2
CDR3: CASKLNPGRASLVNEQFF
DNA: TGTGCCAGCAAACTAAACCCTGGGAGGGCATCCTTGGTCAATGAGCAGTTCTTC

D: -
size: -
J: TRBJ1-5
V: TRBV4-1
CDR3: CASSQHTGDQPQHF
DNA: TGCGCCAGCAGCCAACATACCGGGGATCAGCCCCAGCATTTT

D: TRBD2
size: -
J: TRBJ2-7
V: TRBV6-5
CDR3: CASSYLAGEHEQYF
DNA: TGTGCCAGCAGTTACCTAGCGGGAGAACACGAGCAGTACTTC

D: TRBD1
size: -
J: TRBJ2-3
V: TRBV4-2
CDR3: CASSHVPGQGADTQYF
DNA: TGTGCCAGCAGCCATGTACCGGGACAGGGGGCAGATACGCAGTATTTT

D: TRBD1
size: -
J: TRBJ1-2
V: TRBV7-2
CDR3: CASSFPTGGLYGYTF
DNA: TGTGCCAGCAGCTTCCCGACAGGGGGCTTATATGGCTACACCTTC

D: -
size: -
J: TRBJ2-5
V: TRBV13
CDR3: CASSPTGTGKTQYF
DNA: TGTGCCAGCAGTCCCACAGGGACGGGAAAGACCCAGTACTTC

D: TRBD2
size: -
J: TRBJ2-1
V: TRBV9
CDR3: CASSVRGLALNNEQFF
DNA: TGTGCCAGCAGCGTCCGGGGACTAGCGCTTAACAATGAGCAGTTCTTC

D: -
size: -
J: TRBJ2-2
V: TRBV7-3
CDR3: CASSFLAVNTGELFF
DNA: TGTGCCAGCAGCTTCTTAGCGGTGAACACCGGGGAGCTGTTTTTT

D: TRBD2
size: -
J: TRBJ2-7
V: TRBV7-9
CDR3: CASSMTNPLAKSYYEQYF
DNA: TGTGCCAGCAGCATGACGAACCCACTAGCGAAGTCGTACTACGAGCAGTACTTC

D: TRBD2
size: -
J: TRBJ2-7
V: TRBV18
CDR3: CASSPGLAGDFYEQYF
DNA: TGTGCCAGCTCACCAGGGCTAGCGGGTGATTTCTACGAGCAGTACTTC

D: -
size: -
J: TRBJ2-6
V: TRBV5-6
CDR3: CASSPQGNTGLGANVLTF
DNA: TGTGCCAGCAGCCCTCAGGGCAATACGGGTTTAGGGGCCAACGTCCTGACTTTC

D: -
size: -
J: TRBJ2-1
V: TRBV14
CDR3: CASSQGGVAGQYNEQFF
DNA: TGTGCCAGCAGCCAAGGTGGGGTAGCGGGACAGTACAATGAGCAGTTCTTC

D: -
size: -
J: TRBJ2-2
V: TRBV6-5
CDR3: CASSYGGAGELFF
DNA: TGTGCCAGCAGTTACGGGGGCGCCGGGGAGCTGTTTTTT

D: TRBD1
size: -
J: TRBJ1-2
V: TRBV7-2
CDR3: CASSLATGDGYTF
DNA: TGTGCCAGCAGCTTAGCGACAGGGGATGGCTACACCTTC

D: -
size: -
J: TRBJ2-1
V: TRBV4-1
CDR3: CASSQDRTGENDEQFF
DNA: TGCGCCAGCAGCCAAGATAGAACGGGAGAAAACGATGAGCAGTTCTTC

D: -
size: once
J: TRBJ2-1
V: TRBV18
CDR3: CASSPKPQRRINEQFF
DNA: TGTGCCAGCTCACCAAAGCCCCAGCGTCGGATCAATGAGCAGTTCTTC

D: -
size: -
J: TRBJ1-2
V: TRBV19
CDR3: CASSSGGKANYGYTF
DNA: TGTGCCAGTAGTAGCGGAGGGAAGGCTAACTATGGCTACACCTTC

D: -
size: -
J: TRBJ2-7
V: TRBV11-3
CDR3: CASSAAGRAGEQYF
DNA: TGTGCCAGCAGCGCGGCGGGACGGGCTGGAGAGCAGTACTTC

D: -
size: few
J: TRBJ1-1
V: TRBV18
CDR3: CASSQHTEAFF
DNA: TGTGCCAGCTCACAGCACACTGAAGCTTTCTTT

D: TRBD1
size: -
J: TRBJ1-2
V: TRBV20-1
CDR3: CSPQGGYTF
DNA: TGCAGTCCACAGGGGGGCTACACCTTC

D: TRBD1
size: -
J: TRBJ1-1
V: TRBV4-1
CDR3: CASRRTGVVGVNTEAFF
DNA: TGCGCCAGCAGACGGACAGGTGTTGTGGGGGTGAACACTGAAGCTTTCTTT

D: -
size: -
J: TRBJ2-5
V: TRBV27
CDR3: CASSLSGETQYF
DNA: TGTGCCAGCAGTTTATCCGGAGAGACCCAGTACTTC

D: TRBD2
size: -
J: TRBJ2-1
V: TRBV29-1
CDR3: CSVHRAGRSSSYNEQFF
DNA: TGCAGCGTCCATCGAGCGGGACGGTCGAGCTCCTACAATGAGCAGTTCTTC

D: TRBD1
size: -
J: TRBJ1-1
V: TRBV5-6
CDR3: CASSWGQGLTEAFF
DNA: TGTGCCAGCAGTTGGGGACAGGGGCTCACTGAAGCTTTCTTT

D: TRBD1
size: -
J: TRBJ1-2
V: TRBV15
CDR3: CATSRGPPGQVVPNYGYTF
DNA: TGTGCCACCAGCAGAGGACCCCCGGGACAGGTAGTCCCAAACTATGGCTACACCTTC

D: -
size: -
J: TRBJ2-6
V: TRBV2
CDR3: CASSEADNVLTF
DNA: TGTGCCAGCAGTGAGGCCGACAACGTCCTGACTTTC

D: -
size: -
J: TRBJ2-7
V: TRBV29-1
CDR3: CKRWGTGVNYEQYF
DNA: TGCAAACGGTGGGGTACAGGTGTTAACTACGAGCAGTACTTC

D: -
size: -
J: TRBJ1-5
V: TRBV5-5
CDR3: CASSLATNQPQHF
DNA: TGTGCCAGCAGCTTGGCTACTAATCAGCCCCAGCATTTT

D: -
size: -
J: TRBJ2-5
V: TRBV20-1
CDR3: CSARGWEGEYF
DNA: TGCAGTGCCCGAGGGTGGGAGGGGGAGTACTTC

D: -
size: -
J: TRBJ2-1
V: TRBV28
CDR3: CASSLFPGAESYNEQFF
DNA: TGTGCCAGCAGTTTATTTCCAGGGGCGGAGTCCTACAATGAGCAGTTCTTC

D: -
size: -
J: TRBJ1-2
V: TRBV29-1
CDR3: CSVFKTESYGYTF
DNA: TGCAGCGTTTTTAAGACGGAGAGCTATGGCTACACCTTC

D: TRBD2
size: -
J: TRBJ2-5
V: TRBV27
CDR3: CASSSGSGAKETQYF
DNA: TGTGCCAGCAGTTCTGGTAGCGGGGCCAAAGAGACCCAGTACTTC

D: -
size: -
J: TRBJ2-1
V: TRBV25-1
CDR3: CASSEPVYNEQFF
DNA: TGTGCCAGCAGTGAACCAGTCTACAATGAGCAGTTCTTC

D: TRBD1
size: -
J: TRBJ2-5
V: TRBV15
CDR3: CATSTYGTGFGETQYF
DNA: TGTGCCACCAGCACCTACGGGACAGGGTTTGGAGAGACCCAGTACTTC

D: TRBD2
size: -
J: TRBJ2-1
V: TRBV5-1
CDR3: CASSLGNSGMSNNEQFF
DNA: TGCGCCAGCAGCTTGGGGAATAGCGGGATGTCTAACAATGAGCAGTTCTTC

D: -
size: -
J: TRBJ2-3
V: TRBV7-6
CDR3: CASSLEVGLTTDTQYF
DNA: TGTGCCAGCAGCTTAGAGGTGGGCCTAACCACAGATACGCAGTATTTT

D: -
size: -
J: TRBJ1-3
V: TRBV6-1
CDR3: CASRQFPSGNTIYF
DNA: TGTGCCAGCAGACAGTTCCCCTCTGGAAACACCATATATTTT

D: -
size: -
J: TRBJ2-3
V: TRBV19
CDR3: CASSTLAFKDTQYF
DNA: TGTGCCAGTAGTACACTAGCATTCAAGGATACGCAGTATTTT